This T cell receptor (beta chain) was observed in a study of blood T cell repertoires in COVID-19 (dated by TCRdb to 2018 to 2021). With regard to the full study: The collaborator samples originated in the United States, Italy and Spain and spanned the acute and convalescent phases of COVID-19. The prospective study material was composed of cDNA or gDNA derived from T cells, B-cell-depleted T cells, or PBMCs. The dataset comprised deeply sampled blood TCRbeta repertoires from subjects exposed to, actively infected with, or recovered from COVID-19. The repertoires were made available in a free public database intended to serve as a resource for research on the immune response to SARS-CoV-2. The samples were drawn from the first 160 participants of the ongoing ImmuneRACE study and from some 1,300 subjects provided by 6 global collaborators. A de-identified subject ID, COVID-19 status, age in years and sex were almost always included in the sample metadata. Where available, HLA class I and class II types were obtained from metadata supplied by the sample provider rather than from assay-based typing. Overall results and qualifications from the work: The quantity of clinical and demographic metadata differed by source and by participant and was supplied without curation.

Each collaborating institution followed its own protocols to collect whole blood in K2EDTA tubes. For TCRbeta analysis, collaborators shipped samples in one of three forms: frozen whole blood, isolated PBMCs, or DNA extracted from either of those sample types. The CDR1 and CDR2 encoded by the germline V gene are MDHEN and SYDVKM. Spanning cysteine to phenylalanine, the CDR3 consists of 19 amino acids. Only CDR3 DNA remains: 57 bases, in frame from the first base. V and J are truncated by 5 bases and 5 bases respectively, leaving an intervening sequence of 31 bases. TCRbeta CDR3 regions were amplified from genomic DNA by means of the immunoSEQ Assay, a bias-controlled multiplex PCR. In the source study's methods: Nucleated cell counts per sample were estimated from amplification of reference gene primers within the assay. Sequence reads were collapsed and filtered to measure the absolute abundance of every unique TCRbeta CDR3 rearrangement. For each sample, productive Simpson clonality was calculated by taking the square root of Simpson's diversity index across productive rearrangements. TCRdb obtained this table from immuneACCESS and retained in-frame rearrangements with V and J assigned. These tables miss some clones; where compared with another copy, unresolved V genes account for less than half of the shortfall, and the remainder is unexplained. V and J calls and clone size are copied from that table; D and trimming were computed from the DNA. This sample lists around 330,000 clones; 88% were detected once. Together, the top ten hold about 3.9% of the sample.

A note on this clone: This clone's antigen is unknown. Base-call qualities are not available, and no considerably larger clone is one nucleotide away.

The source material was peripheral blood. The chain couples TRBV28 to TRBJ2-7; TRBD2 is a possible D gene, resting on 7 matching bases. This TCR came from a woman between 45 and 60 years old with active or convalescent COVID-19. The DNA is as follows: TGTGCCAGCAGTCCCACTGGGGGCTGGCGGAGCGGGATAAAGAACGAGCAGTACTTC. It codes for CASSPTGGWRSGIKNEQYF.